This passage covers 29 T cell receptor beta chains from one sample sequenced in a study of blood T cell repertoires in COVID-19. Assay used: immunoSEQ multiplex PCR; TCRdb lists only in-frame clones, some missing. Found here are fewer than 350,000 clones, approximately 90% of them singletons; the top ten hold over 2%. The sequencing sample was made of PBMCs or T cells enriched from blood (not recorded which). These TCRs come from a woman aged 40 to 50 with acute COVID-19.

Remarks on this clone: Within the sample, other DNA sequences also encode this same CDR3. The rearrangement links TRBV2 to TRBJ2-7; 7 bases agree with TRBD1. The J segment lost 4 bases and the V segment lost 9 bases, leaving 3 bases of the junction unmatched. The V gene's germline CDR1 is SNHLY and CDR2 FYNNEI. There are 11 residues in the CDR3. CDR3 nucleotide sequence: TGTGCCAGTAGGACAGGATACGAGCAGTACTTC. It translates to CASRTGYEQYF.

This clone was observed a few times. The gene calls are TRBV25-1 and TRBJ1-4, with 8 bases fitting TRBD1. The CDR3 spans 14 residues. The ends lost 5 bases at V and 7 bases at J; junction bases unmatched: 6. Germline-derived CDR1 and CDR2 are MGHDK and SYGVNS. Here the CDR3 reads CASSSGQVREKLFF. As DNA, the CDR3 is TGTGCCAGCAGTTCGGGACAGGTCCGTGAAAAACTGTTTTTT. The variable domain in full, with the rest retrieved from reference TRBV25-1 and TRBJ1-4, is EADIYQTPRYLVIGTGKKITLECSQTMGHDKMYWYQQDPGMELHLIHYSYGVNSTEKGDLSSESTVSRIRTEHFPLTLESARPSHTSQYLCASSSGQVREKLFFGSGTQLSVL.

The chain employs TRBV28 and TRBJ1-1; 8 bases align to TRBD1. Germline CDR1 is MDHEN and CDR2 is SYDVKM. The CDR3 contains 16 residues. Unmatched junction bases numbered 12, after V lost 7 bases and J lost 2 bases. For the CDR3, the DNA is TGTGCCAGCATACTCCGCCGTACAGGGGGAAACACTGAAGCTTTCTTT. It specifies CASILRRTGGNTEAFF.

This chain connects TRBV15 to TRBJ2-2, with 7 bases lining up with TRBD1. Trimming cost V 0 bases and J 6 bases; bases outside gene matches: 7. The germline gives CDR1 LNHNV, CDR2 YYDKDF (reference sequence). The CDR3 totals 16 residues. CDR3 coding DNA: TGTGCCACCAGCAGAGATGCCCCGACAGGGTCCGGGGAGCTGTTTTTT. This codes for CATSRDAPTGSGELFF.

The V call is TRBV19, the J call TRBJ1-5, with 9 bases identical to TRBD1. After removal of 7 bases from V and 1 base from J, the junction contained 8 bases not matched to a gene. The germline V gene encodes CDR1 LNHDA and CDR2 SQIVND (reference sequence). The CDR3 sequence is 16 residues long. This CDR3 is CASKVLGQGSNQPQHF. CDR3 bases: TGTGCCAGTAAAGTCCTGGGACAGGGAAGCAATCAGCCCCAGCATTTT.

This sequence joins TRBV23-1 and TRBJ2-7, with 7 bases lining up with TRBD1. TRBV23-1 is sorted into the ORF group, with uncertain function. V was clipped by 2 bases and J by 5 bases; unmatched bases: 18. The CDR3 is 18 amino acids. The CDR3 nucleotides read TGCGCCAGCAGTCAACATCTTCATCTATTCGACAGGGCCCACGAGCAGTACTTC. Amino acid sequence: CASSQHLHLFDRAHEQYF.

The chain employs TRBV6-5 and TRBJ2-5; 8 bases are shared with TRBD2. The CDR3 consists of 15 residues. The germline CDR1 and CDR2 sequences are MNHEY and SVGAGI. The junction had 11 bases not matched to a gene; V was cut back by 6 bases and J by 5 bases. CDR3 DNA: TGTGCCAGCAGCCGCCTTGCAGCGGGAGAGGAGACCCAGTACTTC. This codes for CASSRLAAGEETQYF.

As DNA, the CDR3 is TGTGCCAGCAGTGAAGGGCAGGGTTGGAATCAGCCCCAGCATTTT. It translates to CASSEGQGWNQPQHF. The chain combines TRBV6-1 with TRBJ1-5, with D possibly TRBD1 on 5 matching bases. Germline CDR1 and CDR2: MNHNS and SASEGT. The CDR3 has 15 amino acids. Trimming shortened V by 1 base and J by 4 bases, and 11 bases separated the two germline ends.

The V gene is TRBV7-3, the J gene TRBJ2-5; D is undetermined. Trimming removed 4 bases from V and 4 bases from J, with 10 bases in between. This CDR3 region has 13 residues. Per the germline V gene, CDR1 is SGHTA and CDR2 is FQGTGA. The CDR3, as DNA: TGTGCCAGCAGCTCCGGCCTAGGAGAGACCCAGTACTTC. It yields the protein CASSSGLGETQYF.

CDR3 sequence reads: CATRKDRATYEQYF. The CDR3 DNA follows: TGTGCCACCAGAAAGGACAGGGCTACCTACGAGCAGTACTTC. The chain carries TRBV10-3 and TRBJ2-7, with TRBD1 identical over 8 bases. The CDR3 is made up of 14 amino acids. Germline CDR1 and CDR2: ENHRY and SYGVKD. Trimming removed 10 bases from V and 2 bases from J; junction bases left unmatched: 10.

This clone showed up just a few times. The chain links TRBV7-9 to TRBJ2-7; TRBD1 agrees at 7 bases. The length of the CDR3 is 13 residues. Germline loops: CDR1 SEHNR, CDR2 FQNEAQ (reference sequence). With V trimmed by 5 bases and J by 2 bases, 3 bases remained unmatched. CDR3 coding DNA: TGTGCCAGCAGCATGGGACAGACCTACGAGCAGTACTTC. Protein product: CASSMGQTYEQYF.

V and J are TRBV6-5 and TRBJ1-2; D remains unclear. CDR1 and CDR2 (germline): MNHEY, SVGAGI. This CDR3 has 15 residues. Trimming left V 0 bases short and J 4 bases short, with 12 bases between. CDR3 nucleotide sequence: TGTGCCAGCAGTTACTCGCGACACACCTCCTATGGCTACACCTTC. It specifies CASSYSRHTSYGYTF.

The genes are TRBV27 and TRBJ2-2; D ambiguous. The CDR3 runs to 16 residues. CDR1 and CDR2 (germline): MNHEY, SMNVEV (reference sequence). V lost 2 bases to trimming and J lost 1 base, with 11 bases between them. This CDR3 reads CASSLQALLNTGELFF. DNA of the CDR3: TGTGCCAGCAGTTTACAGGCCTTACTGAACACCGGGGAGCTGTTTTTT.

The chain couples TRBV6-6 to TRBJ1-1; 7 bases fit TRBD1. Germline values: CDR1 MNHNY, CDR2 SVGAGI (reference sequence). Losses at the gene ends were 7 bases for V and 1 base for J; bases not matched to a gene: 6. The CDR3 length is 14 residues. CDR3 loop: CASIKGQANTEAFF. The DNA of the CDR3 is TGTGCCAGCATCAAAGGACAGGCGAACACTGAAGCTTTCTTT.

This chain connects TRBV19 to TRBJ1-5, with 10 nucleotides matching TRBD1. V gave up 6 bases and J gave up 4 bases; unmatched junction bases: 6. This CDR3 region has 15 residues. CDR1 and CDR2 (germline): LNHDA, SQIVND (reference sequence). The CDR3, as DNA: TGTGCCAGTAGATACGGGACAGGGGTTAATCAGCCCCAGCATTTT. Protein: CASRYGTGVNQPQHF.

The chain uses TRBV5-8 and TRBJ2-7, with TRBD1 matching over 10 bases. The CDR3 spans 17 residues. CDR1 and CDR2 from the germline V gene are SGHTS and YDEGEE. J was trimmed by 5 bases and V by 0 bases; bases with no gene match: 11. This CDR3 is CASSLEVLAGQGHEQYF. In DNA, the CDR3 is TGTGCCAGCAGCTTGGAAGTGCTGGCGGGACAGGGGCACGAGCAGTACTTC. Supplemented by reference TRBV5-8 and TRBJ2-7, the full variable domain reads EAGVTQSPTHLIKTRGQQATLRCSPISGHTSVYWYQQALGLGLQFLLWYDEGEERNRGNFPPRFSGRQFPNYSSELNVNALELEDSALYLCASSLEVLAGQGHEQYFGPGTRLTVT.

The genes are TRBV7-2 and TRBJ2-2; 15 positions match TRBD2. The CDR3 sequence is 18 residues long. V lost 4 bases and J lost 2; bases outside the gene matches: 5. CDR1 and CDR2 (germline): SGHTA, FQGNSA. CDR3 residues: CASSYSGLAGGNTGELFF. Written as DNA, the CDR3 is TGTGCCAGCAGCTATTCGGGACTAGCGGGGGGAAACACCGGGGAGCTGTTTTTT. The variable domain in full, with the rest retrieved from reference TRBV7-2 and TRBJ2-2, is GAGVSQSPSNKVTEKGKDVELRCDPISGHTALYWYRQSLGQGLEFLIYFQGNSAPDKSGLPSDRFSAERTGGSVSTLTIQRTQQEDSAVYLCASSYSGLAGGNTGELFFGEGSRLTVL.

The CDR3 DNA reads TGTGCCAGCAGCCCCGGGGGTGGAGGTGAAAAACTGTTTTTT. Protein: CASSPGGGGEKLFF. This chain uses TRBV4-2 with TRBJ1-4; tentative D call: TRBD1 (5 bases). Trimming pared 4 bases from V and 7 bases from J, leaving 13 bases between. Per germline, CDR1 LGHNA and CDR2 YNFKEQ. There are 14 residues in the CDR3.

The chain is built from TRBV10-3 and TRBJ1-1; TRBD1 aligns across 9 bases. Trimming removed 2 bases from V and 1 base from J; junction bases left unmatched: 2. This CDR3 spans 15 amino acids. From germline, CDR1 is ENHRY and CDR2 SYGVKD. CDR3 in DNA: TGTGCCATCAGTGAGCTGGGACAGGGGAACACTGAAGCTTTCTTT. Encoded protein: CAISELGQGNTEAFF.

This clone was picked up one time. This rearrangement joins TRBV5-1 to TRBJ2-1; TRBD2 aligns across 8 bases. Germline V gene data show CDR1 as SGHRS and CDR2 as YFSETQ. The trim removed 3 bases at V and 7 bases at J, leaving 12 bases unmatched. The CDR3 extends over 16 amino acids. The CDR3, as DNA: TGCGCCAGCAGCTCAGGTCCCGCGGGAGGCCGGAATGAGCAGTTCTTC. It is translated as CASSSGPAGGRNEQFF.

V and J are TRBV30 and TRBJ1-2; D unclear. CDR1 and CDR2 (germline): GTSNPN, SVGIG (reference sequence). The CDR3 is 13 residues long. Trimming took 0 bases from V and 13 from J, leaving 18 bases between them. CDR3: CAWSVLAGGIRTF. As DNA, the CDR3 is TGTGCCTGGAGTGTACTAGCAGGCGGCATCCGCACCTTC.

This clone was counted once. This chain connects TRBV28 to TRBJ1-2; a possible D gene is TRBD1 (6 bases). Germline V gives CDR1 MDHEN, CDR2 SYDVKM. Trimming removed 6 bases at V and 8 bases at J, with 22 bases between. CDR3 length: 15 amino acids. This CDR3 is CASSPGLFGQFGYTF. CDR3 nucleotides: TGTGCCAGCAGCCCGGGGCTTTTTGGACAGTTCGGCTACACCTTC.

The rearrangement joins TRBV6-4 to TRBJ2-2; D perhaps matches TRBD2 (6 bases). This CDR3 is 14 amino acids long. V was shortened by 7 bases and J by 6 bases, with 15 bases between the two germline ends. The V gene's germline CDR1 is MRHNA and CDR2 SNTAGT. The DNA for the CDR3 is TGTGCCAGCAAGGCCGGGGGAGGCTCCGGGGAGCTGTTTTTT. Amino acids: CASKAGGGSGELFF.

The rearrangement links TRBV28 to TRBJ2-5; possibly TRBD2 for D (6 bases). This CDR3 is 16 amino acids long. Germline V gene sequence: CDR1 MDHEN, CDR2 SYDVKM. Between the trimmed V and J ends, which lost 5 bases and 6 bases, there was a span of 22 bases. The CDR3 spells CASSPVAGGVRKTQYF. CDR3 nucleotides: TGTGCCAGCAGTCCCGTCGCCGGCGGGGTCAGGAAGACCCAGTACTTC.

This clone was detected a few times. V usage is TRBV19 and J usage is TRBJ2-7; the D gene is possibly TRBD1 (5 bases). V gave up 3 bases and J gave up 5 bases, with 8 bases separating them. Per germline, CDR1 LNHDA and CDR2 SQIVND (reference sequence). This CDR3 has 12 amino acids. CDR3 sequence (DNA): TGTGCCAGTAGTATTGCAGGGAACGAGCAGTACTTC. Residues: CASSIAGNEQYF.

The CDR3 reads CASSLDWGQGGETQYF. CDR3 bases: TGTGCCAGCAGCTTGGACTGGGGACAGGGAGGAGAGACCCAGTACTTC. The chain recombines TRBV5-4 with TRBJ2-5, with 9 bases fitting TRBD1. Germline loops: CDR1 SGHNT, CDR2 YYREEE (reference sequence). The V segment lost 0 bases and the J segment 4 bases; nucleotides outside the gene matches: 7. This CDR3 is 16 amino acids long.

This clone has just a few counts. This chain joins TRBV29-1 and TRBJ1-2, with a tentative D call TRBD1 (6 bases). Trimming shortened V by 0 bases and J by 1 base, and 15 bases separated the two germline ends. Germline values: CDR1 SQVTM, CDR2 ANQGSEA. The CDR3 totals 16 residues. CDR3 sequence: CSVEEGAGTGNYGYTF. In DNA form, the CDR3 reads TGCAGCGTTGAAGAGGGGGCCGGGACGGGTAACTATGGCTACACCTTC.

The rearrangement links TRBV2 to TRBJ2-2, with 12 positions matching TRBD2. Germline V CDR1 and CDR2: SNHLY, FYNNEI. The CDR3 totals 17 residues. V dropped 2 bases and J dropped 4; count of bases not matched to a gene: 5. Here the CDR3 reads CASSEKRTSGATGELFF. Written as DNA, the CDR3 is TGTGCCAGCAGTGAAAAAAGGACTAGCGGGGCCACCGGGGAGCTGTTTTTT.

The V call is TRBV9, the J call TRBJ2-2; 8 bases line up with TRBD2. Trimming cost V 3 bases and J 5 bases; bases outside gene matches: 6. The CDR3 loop spans 15 amino acids. Per the germline V gene, CDR1 is SGDLS and CDR2 is YYNGEE. CDR3 coding DNA: TGTGCCAGCAGCGCCGCGGGACTAGGGACCGGGGAGCTGTTTTTT. Residues: CASSAAGLGTGELFF.